The entry below gives a single T cell receptor beta chain sequence along with its context. Its specificity is not known. This CDR3 contains 18 residues. V was cut by 6 bases and J by 2 bases, with 26 bases left in between. Germline V gives CDR1 KGHSH, CDR2 LQKENI. Cycle 7 day 1, cycle 4 day 1, and baseline were the timepoints at which blood was sampled. The sample comes from a study of OX40 agonist ivuxolimab in advanced cancers. Across the study: Past anti-PD-1, anti-PD-L1 or anti-CTLA-4 therapy was accepted, and 40% to 45% had received some. Whole-study results and caveats: Some of the lowest clonal expansion was seen in partial responders at 0.1-3.0 mg/kg. Compared with CD4+, CD8+ T cells on average had more expanded clones.

Sequencing used immunoSEQ multiplex PCR; TCRdb keeps in-frame clones, though not all of them. This table holds about 66,000 clones, around 83% found once. This TCR came from an adult with an advanced solid tumor such as melanoma, head and neck, liver or kidney cancer. This rearrangement joins TRBV18 to TRBJ2-7, with D perhaps assigned TRBD1 or TRBD2 (9 bases each). Sequenced here: CD4+ or CD8+ T cells sorted from blood, sampled in a trial of the OX40 agonist ivuxolimab. The CDR3 DNA reads as TGTGCCAGCTCCCGGGACAGGGTCGGACTAGCGTTCGCCTACGAGCAGTACTTC. It encodes CASSRDRVGLAFAYEQYF.